The source of this T cell receptor beta chain is a study of T cells after yellow fever vaccination. TCRdb itself ran the 5' RACE reads through MiXCR, one entry per CDR3 protein. The table has a few hundred thousand distinct CDR3 sequences, 7% to 9% seen once. Deletions cut 4 bases from V and 1 base from J, with 12 bases between. This CDR3 has 16 residues. The germline CDR1 and CDR2 sequences are KGHDR and SFDVKD. This clonotype was seen more than once but under ten times. The antigen remains unidentified. Whole-study findings and limits: There was a small share of clonotypes that showed up in both the CD4 and CD8 compartments. After the booster, 95% to 98% of CD4 and roughly nine tenths of CD8 primary-response clones were re-detected. From the bulk population, abundant clonotypes could contaminate and appear within FACS-sorted repertoires.

The sequence came from a man between 18 and 29 years old who received the YFV17D yellow fever vaccine. The sequenced sample was PBMCs, obtained roughly 45 days after the first yellow fever vaccination. V and J are TRBV24-1 and TRBJ2-2; D perhaps matches TRBD1 (6 bases). CDR3 amino acids: CATSETTGKNTGELFF. CDR3 bases: TGTGCCACCAGTGAAACCACAGGGAAGAACACCGGGGAGCTGTTTTTT.